The rows below give T cell receptor beta chains drawn from one sample of a study of cytomegalovirus exposure and HLA in healthy donors. Profiled with immunoSEQ multiplex PCR; TCRdb holds only in-frame clones, not every one. The sample contains 130,000 to 150,000 clones, roughly 89% of which appear only once. Material for sequencing was PBMCs. These receptor sequences come from a woman younger than 30 in good health and CMV-seropositive. The CDR3 runs from the conserved cysteine through the conserved F or W. A D gene is named only where the DNA matches it firmly. Size is stated for part of the rows, as once, few or many counts, or as a class when the clone is expanded.

d_call,clone_size,j_call,v_call,cdr3_aa,cdr3_nt
TRBD2,-,TRBJ2-3,TRBV5-1,CASSLAGTSISDTQYF,TGCGCCAGCAGCTTGGCCGGGACTAGCATCTCAGATACGCAGTATTTT
-,-,TRBJ2-7,TRBV30,CAWRLGHGYEQYF,TGTGCCTGGAGACTAGGGCACGGCTACGAGCAGTACTTC
-,-,TRBJ1-4,TRBV5-4,CASSLIGQNEKLFF,TGTGCCAGCAGCTTGATAGGACAAAATGAAAAACTGTTTTTT
-,-,TRBJ2-2,TRBV7-9,CASSPRGLSHTGELFF,TGTGCCAGCAGCCCGCGGGGCCTAAGCCACACCGGGGAGCTGTTTTTT
TRBD1,-,TRBJ1-5,TRBV5-8,CASSLGGTGLSNQPQHF,TGTGCCAGCAGTCTGGGGGGGACAGGACTAAGCAATCAGCCCCAGCATTTT
-,-,TRBJ1-2,TRBV21-1,CARTRWEGTTNYGYTF,TGTGCCAGGACTCGGTGGGAGGGGACGACTAACTATGGCTACACCTTC
TRBD1,-,TRBJ1-6,TRBV5-6,CASSLDREGSPLHF,TGTGCCAGCAGTCTAGACAGGGAAGGTTCACCCCTCCACTTT
TRBD2,-,TRBJ2-1,TRBV6-5,CGVAETGLAGTEQFF,TGTGGGGTCGCCGAAACCGGGCTAGCGGGGACCGAGCAGTTCTTC
-,-,TRBJ1-4,TRBV6-5,CASSYSVRLNEKLFF,TGTGCCAGCAGTTACTCGGTCAGACTCAATGAAAAACTGTTTTTT
TRBD1,few,TRBJ1-2,TRBV18,CASSPFTGTDLNYGYTF,TGTGCCAGCTCACCATTCACCGGGACAGATCTTAACTATGGCTACACCTTC
-,-,TRBJ2-7,TRBV4-2,CASSQGTAGSYEQYF,TGTGCCAGCAGCCAAGGGACAGCGGGGTCCTACGAGCAGTACTTC
-,-,TRBJ2-5,TRBV30,CAYSGAVQETQYF,TGTGCCTATTCAGGGGCCGTCCAAGAGACCCAGTACTTC
-,-,TRBJ2-3,TRBV5-4,CASSHGTNPSTDTQYF,TGTGCCAGCAGCCACGGGACAAATCCTTCCACAGATACGCAGTATTTT
TRBD1,-,TRBJ1-1,TRBV5-1,CASSLVPAGGRVNTEAFF,TGCGCCAGCAGCTTGGTTCCGGCAGGGGGAAGGGTGAACACTGAAGCTTTCTTT
-,-,TRBJ2-2,TRBV7-3,CASSLNGGNTGELFF,TGTGCCAGCAGCTTAAATGGCGGAAACACCGGGGAGCTGTTTTTT
-,-,TRBJ2-7,TRBV5-1,CASRPWGRTFEQYF,TGCGCCAGCCGCCCCTGGGGGAGGACTTTCGAGCAGTACTTC
TRBD1,-,TRBJ2-1,TRBV7-6,CASSLGQGSDEQFF,TGTGCCAGCAGCTTGGGACAGGGGAGTGATGAGCAGTTCTTC
TRBD1,-,TRBJ2-4,TRBV5-6,CASSSGQGWNKNIQYF,TGTGCCAGCAGCTCCGGACAGGGATGGAACAAAAACATTCAGTACTTC
TRBD1,-,TRBJ1-2,TRBV7-2,CASSPRTGELGGYTF,TGTGCCAGCAGCCCCCGGACAGGGGAACTTGGAGGCTACACCTTC
-,-,TRBJ1-4,TRBV6-5,CASGRGGDEKLFF,TGTGCCAGCGGGAGGGGGGGGGATGAAAAACTGTTTTTT
TRBD1,-,TRBJ1-2,TRBV30,CAWARDRANYGYTF,TGTGCCTGGGCGAGGGACAGGGCTAACTATGGCTACACCTTC
-,-,TRBJ1-1,TRBV6-1,CASSQGLMNTEAFF,TGTGCCAGCAGCCAGGGCCTAATGAACACTGAAGCTTTCTTT
TRBD1,-,TRBJ2-1,TRBV7-7,CASSPGQGRDEQFF,TGTGCTAGCAGCCCGGGACAGGGTCGGGATGAGCAGTTCTTC
-,-,TRBJ1-5,TRBV5-6,CASSSGYQPQHF,TGTGCCAGCAGTTCCGGGTATCAGCCCCAGCATTTT
-,-,TRBJ1-1,TRBV27,CASSLVRGGVEAFF,TGTGCCAGCAGTTTAGTCAGGGGTGGCGTTGAAGCTTTCTTT
-,once,TRBJ2-2,TRBV5-1,CASSFPAPNTGELFF,TGCGCCAGCAGCTTCCCAGCGCCGAACACCGGGGAGCTGTTTTTT
TRBD1,-,TRBJ1-2,TRBV6-5,CASSYTDRIDYGYTF,TGTGCCAGCAGTTACACGGACAGGATTGACTATGGCTACACCTTC
TRBD2,-,TRBJ2-7,TRBV13,CASSWRTSGGAWFPEQYF,TGTGCCAGCAGCTGGAGGACTAGCGGGGGGGCCTGGTTTCCCGAGCAGTACTTC
TRBD1,-,TRBJ2-7,TRBV5-1,CASSTGHSYEQYF,TGCGCCAGTTCGACAGGGCACTCCTACGAGCAGTACTTC
TRBD2,-,TRBJ2-3,TRBV14,CASSLLSGGLVQYF,TGTGCCAGCAGCCTTTTGAGCGGGGGCCTAGTACAGTATTTT
TRBD1,-,TRBJ1-2,TRBV27,CASSFSTGQGGYTF,TGTGCCAGCAGTTTCTCGACAGGGCAAGGTGGCTACACCTTC
-,once,TRBJ1-5,TRBV28,CASSLSGDNSNQPQHF,TGTGCCAGCAGTTTATCCGGCGACAATAGCAATCAGCCCCAGCATTTT
-,-,TRBJ2-6,TRBV27,CASSPRRSSGANVLTF,TGTGCCAGCAGTCCTAGAAGATCTTCTGGGGCCAACGTCCTGACTTTC